This TCR beta chain was recorded in a study of human T cells and chemical hapten exposure. Study-wide results and limits: The donor cohort had alopecia, so its immune response may not match that of healthy people.

Time point indicated: pre-sensitization, week 0. As for treatment: therapeutic diphenylcyclopropenone sensitization with weekly scalp DPC. Germline lookup yields CDR1 LNHNV and CDR2 YYDKDF (reference sequence). The V end lost 5 bases, the J end lost 6 bases, and 8 bases lay between the germline ends. CDR3 size: 11 residues. The sample holds a few counts of this clonotype. The antigen remains undetermined. Individual cDNA molecules (in the library) carried attached unique molecular identifiers. In the original workflow: Sample TCR totals centred on a median of approximately 95,000, ranging about 23,224 to 700,000. TCRdb independently ran MiXCR on the RACE reads; one entry per CDR3 protein. V and J calls and clone size were set by TCRdb, not the authors. Of over 300,000 distinct CDR3 sequences listed, 5.1% are singletons.

The chain uses TRBV15 and TRBJ2-7, with D possibly matching TRBD2 (6 bases). The sample was whole blood, taken in connection with sensitization to the hapten diphenylcyclopropenone (DPC). The source of this sequence is a woman in her forties or fifties with alopecia areata. Some clones in this sample may be carry-over from other donors' samples. The CDR3 nucleotides are TGTGCCACCAGCGTGGGGGGCGAGCAGTACTTC. It yields the protein CATSVGGEQYF.